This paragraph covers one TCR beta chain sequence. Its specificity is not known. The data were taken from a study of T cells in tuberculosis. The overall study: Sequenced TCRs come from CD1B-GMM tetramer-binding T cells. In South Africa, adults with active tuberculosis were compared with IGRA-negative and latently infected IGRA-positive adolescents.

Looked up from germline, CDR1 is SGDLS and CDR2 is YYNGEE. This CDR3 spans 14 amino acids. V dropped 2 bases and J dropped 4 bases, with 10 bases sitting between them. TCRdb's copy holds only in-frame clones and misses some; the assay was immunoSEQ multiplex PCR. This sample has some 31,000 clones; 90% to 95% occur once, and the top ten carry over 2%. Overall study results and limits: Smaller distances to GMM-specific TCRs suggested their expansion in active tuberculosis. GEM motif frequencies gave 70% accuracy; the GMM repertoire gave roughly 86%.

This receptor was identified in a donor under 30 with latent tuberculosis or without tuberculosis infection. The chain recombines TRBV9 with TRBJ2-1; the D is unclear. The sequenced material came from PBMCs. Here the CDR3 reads CASSVNSLYNEQFF. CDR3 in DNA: TGTGCCAGCAGCGTTAACAGCTTGTACAATGAGCAGTTCTTC.